The 24 T cell receptor beta chains reported below all come from one sample, sequenced in a study of identical twins. TCRdb re-called the 5' RACE reads through MiXCR, storing one row per CDR3 protein. The sample lists around 650,000 distinct CDR3 sequences, under 8.5% occurring once. This sample also appeared in a second study, on yellow fever vaccine responses in identical twins.

The specimen was PBMCs. All receptors derive from a woman aged 18-29 years in good health.

This clonotype was picked up a small number of times. The chain carries TRBV10-3 and TRBJ2-7; 15 bases line up with TRBD2. This CDR3 has 21 amino acids. The V gene end was trimmed by 6 bases and the J gene end by 0 bases; junction bases not matched to a gene: 18. The germline CDR1 and CDR2 sequences are ENHRY and SYGVKD. This chain's CDR3 is CAIRNLTPGLAGGASSYEQYF. CDR3 DNA sequence: TGTGCCATCAGGAACCTAACCCCGGGACTAGCGGGAGGTGCAAGCTCCTACGAGCAGTACTTC.

The chain links TRBV2 to TRBJ2-6, with 8 bases lining up with TRBD1. The CDR3 covers 16 residues. The germline gives CDR1 SNHLY, CDR2 FYNNEI. The trim removed 5 bases at V and 2 bases at J, leaving 5 bases unmatched. This CDR3 is CASSIYRGAGANVLTF. The CDR3 DNA sequence: TGTGCCAGCAGTATTTACAGGGGGGCTGGGGCCAACGTCCTGACTTTC.

With regard to this clonotype: The junction differs from germline at one of its ends, possibly a read error. The chain employs TRBV3-1 and TRBJ2-7, with TRBD1 matching 9 bases. CDR1 is LGHDT, CDR2 YNNKEL, per germline (reference sequence). There are 16 residues in the CDR3. This CDR3 reads CASSQDLDRGPYELYF. The CDR3 nucleotides read TGTGCCAGCAGCCAAGATCTGGACAGGGGACCTTACGAGCTGTACTTC.

In its sample, this clonotype was seen many times. The chain is built from TRBV20-1 and TRBJ2-3; D gene ambiguous. This CDR3 is built from 11 residues. Germline lookup yields CDR1 DFQATT and CDR2 SNEGSKA (reference sequence). V was pared by 0 bases and J by 13 bases, with 11 bases between. CDR3 in DNA: TGCAGTGCTAGAGATCGTGTTGTGGAGTATTTT. This translates into CSARDRVVEYF.

This clonotype showed up many times. The chain uses TRBV14 and TRBJ2-1; 9 bases align to TRBD2. Per germline, CDR1 SGHDN and CDR2 FVKESK. V was clipped by 6 bases and J by 4 bases; unmatched bases: 4. CDR3 length equals 14 residues. The CDR3 reads CASRSGGRYNEQFF. For the CDR3, the DNA is TGTGCCAGCAGGAGCGGGGGGAGGTACAATGAGCAGTTCTTC.

This clonotype has a handful of counts. This chain connects TRBV5-6 to TRBJ2-5; no firm D call. CDR3 length: 12 amino acids. With 2 bases removed from V and 6 bases from J, the gap between germline ends came to 8 bases. From germline, CDR1 is SGHDT and CDR2 YYEEEE. The CDR3 loop reads CASSFIGKTQYF. The CDR3, as DNA: TGTGCCAGCAGCTTTATAGGGAAGACCCAGTACTTC.

The sample holds a few counts of this clonotype. V usage is TRBV3-1 and J usage is TRBJ1-1; D not resolved. Trimming took 5 bases from V and 11 from J, leaving 12 bases between them. The germline CDR1 and CDR2 sequences are LGHDT and YNNKEL (reference sequence). The CDR3 sequence is 11 residues long. CDR3 sequence reads: CASSFRERAFF. DNA of the CDR3: TGTGCCAGCAGCTTCCGGGAGCGTGCTTTCTTT.

This clonotype was observed a few times. The chain recombines TRBV7-9 with TRBJ2-1; D possibly matches TRBD1 or TRBD2 (5 bases each). The V and J ends lost 5 bases and 8 bases respectively, with 19 bases between them. The CDR3 totals 15 residues. Germline lookup yields CDR1 SEHNR and CDR2 FQNEAQ (reference sequence). The CDR3 DNA reads TGTGCCAGCAGCGGGGGTGGCAGGCATTGGGATGAGCAGTTCTTC. Its translation: CASSGGGRHWDEQFF.

In this sample, this clonotype turned up a few times. The genes are TRBV20-1 and TRBJ1-5; no definite D call. V was trimmed by 5 bases and J by 5 bases, leaving 16 bases between them. CDR1 is DFQATT, CDR2 SNEGSKA, per germline (reference sequence). This CDR3 region has 14 residues. Here the CDR3 reads CSAGNPGWDQPQHF. The DNA of the CDR3 is TGCAGTGCTGGGAACCCAGGTTGGGATCAGCCCCAGCATTTT.

V and J are TRBV29-1 and TRBJ2-5, with a tentative D call TRBD2 (6 bases). Germline CDR1 and CDR2: SQVTM and ANQGSEA. Trimming pared 7 bases from V and 2 bases from J, leaving 8 bases between. The CDR3 spans 11 residues. The CDR3 spells CSGRGQETQYF. The DNA for the CDR3 is TGCAGCGGCCGGGGGCAAGAGACCCAGTACTTC.

The V call is TRBV11-2, the J call TRBJ2-1, with TRBD2 identical over 10 bases. The junction had 10 bases not matched to a gene; V was cut back by 5 bases and J by 9 bases. The CDR3 totals 15 residues. Germline V gene data show CDR1 as SGHAT and CDR2 as FQNNGV. The CDR3 here is CASSPLLAGNSEQFF. The CDR3 coding sequence is TGTGCCAGCAGCCCGCTACTAGCGGGGAATTCTGAGCAGTTCTTC. The full variable domain, with the rest looked up from reference TRBV11-2 and TRBJ2-1, is EAGVAQSPRYKIIEKRQSVAFWCNPISGHATLYWYQQILGQGPKLLIQFQNNGVVDDSQLPKDRFSAERLKGVDSTLKIQPAKLEDSAVYLCASSPLLAGNSEQFFGPGTRLTVL.

This clonotype has ten or more counts. V gene TRBV15 combines with J gene TRBJ2-7; D not resolved. With 0 bases removed from V and 1 base from J, the gap between germline ends came to 10 bases. CDR1 and CDR2 (germline): LNHNV, YYDKDF (reference sequence). This CDR3 contains 15 residues. CDR3 residues: CATSREGGQSYEQYF. The CDR3 bases are TGTGCCACCAGCAGAGAAGGTGGGCAATCCTACGAGCAGTACTTC.

This sequence joins TRBV6-5 and TRBJ2-1; 9 positions match TRBD2. Germline V CDR1 and CDR2: MNHEY, SVGAGI. The J segment lost 7 bases and the V segment lost 2 bases, leaving 3 bases of the junction unmatched. This CDR3 has 14 residues. The CDR3 coding sequence is TGTGCCAGCAGTTACCGACTAGCGGTGAATGAGCAGTTCTTC. Protein: CASSYRLAVNEQFF.

The table lists this clonotype with many counts. The V and J genes are TRBV4-1 and TRBJ2-1; the match to TRBD2 covers 9 bases. The trim removed 4 bases at V and 0 bases at J, leaving 10 bases unmatched. The length of the CDR3 is 18 residues. Germline CDR1 and CDR2: MGHRA and YSYEKL. CDR3 sequence reads: CASSPNSGRLLSYNEQFF. The CDR3 DNA reads as TGCGCCAGCAGCCCTAACAGCGGGAGGCTTCTCTCCTACAATGAGCAGTTCTTC.

V and J are TRBV5-1 and TRBJ2-2, with a tentative D call TRBD2 (6 bases). Trimming took off 1 base at V and 5 bases at J, with 12 bases between the two ends. In germline, CDR1 is SGHRS, CDR2 YFSETQ. This CDR3 comprises 15 residues. CDR3 region: CASSLQREYTGELFF. The CDR3 DNA reads as TGCGCCAGCAGCTTGCAACGGGAGTATACCGGGGAGCTGTTTTTT.

The chain joins TRBV11-2 to TRBJ2-1, with 15 bases fitting TRBD2. In germline, CDR1 is SGHAT, CDR2 FQNNGV. This CDR3 spans 18 amino acids. Trimming removed 6 bases from V and 7 bases from J; junction bases left unmatched: 13. The CDR3 is CASSFRAGTSGRRNEQFF. The DNA of the CDR3 is TGTGCCAGCAGTTTTCGGGCGGGGACTAGCGGGAGGAGAAATGAGCAGTTCTTC.

The V gene is TRBV7-9, the J gene TRBJ2-7, with D perhaps TRBD1 or TRBD2 (5 bases each). Germline V lookup: CDR1 SEHNR, CDR2 FQNEAQ (reference sequence). The CDR3 has 12 amino acids. Trimming pared 3 bases from V and 5 bases from J, leaving 8 bases between. Here the CDR3 DNA reads TGTGCCAGCAGCTTGATGGGGGACGAGCAGTACTTC. Encoded protein: CASSLMGDEQYF.

The chain couples TRBV24-1 to TRBJ2-7; TRBD2 agrees at 10 bases. In germline, CDR1 is KGHDR, CDR2 SFDVKD. V gave up 3 bases and J gave up 6 bases; unmatched junction bases: 7. This CDR3 contains 15 residues. The DNA of the CDR3 is TGTGCCACCAGTGATGGGGCTAGCGGGAGAGTCGAGCAGTACTTC. Its translation is CATSDGASGRVEQYF.

This clonotype was detected a few times. The DNA for the CDR3 is TGTGCCACCAGTGACAGGTATTGGGACACAGATACGCAGTATTTT. Translation gives CATSDRYWDTDTQYF. The chain links TRBV24-1 to TRBJ2-3; D gene uncertain. V was shortened by 4 bases and J by 2 bases, with 12 bases between the two germline ends. Germline CDR1 and CDR2: KGHDR and SFDVKD. The CDR3 contains 15 residues.

V usage is TRBV25-1 and J usage is TRBJ1-1, with 7 nucleotides matching TRBD1. The CDR3 has 15 residues. V trimming: 8 bases; J trimming: 8 bases; junction bases outside the gene matches: 17. The germline V gene encodes CDR1 MGHDK and CDR2 SYGVNS. For the CDR3, the DNA is TGTGCCAGCGAGTCCCCGACAGGGACGAGGGGAGAAGCTTTCTTT. Amino acid sequence: CASESPTGTRGEAFF.

This clonotype was observed at least ten times. A junction end diverges from the germline sequence, so it may reflect a read error. The J gene is TRBJ1-1, the V gene TRBV5-1; a possible D gene is TRBD1 (5 bases). The CDR3 length is 14 residues. Germline V gives CDR1 SGHRS, CDR2 YFSETQ. The CDR3 protein is CASSLSQGNTEAFF. The CDR3 bases are TGTGCCAGCAGCTTAAGCCAGGGGAACACTGAAGCTTTCTTT.

This clonotype was detected many times. The rearrangement links TRBV4-1 to TRBJ2-3; 7 bases map to TRBD2. After removal of 3 bases from V and 2 bases from J, the junction contained 14 bases not matched to a gene. The CDR3 spans 18 residues. CDR1 MGHRA and CDR2 YSYEKL come from the germline V gene. CDR3 DNA: TGCGCCAGCAGCCAGCGGGTCGCAGCTAGCGGTAACACAGATACGCAGTATTTT. The encoded protein is CASSQRVAASGNTDTQYF.

This clonotype was counted only a few times. V gene TRBV12-3 or TRBV12-4 combines with J gene TRBJ1-5; the match to TRBD1 covers 9 bases. The V segment lost 5 bases and the J segment 1 base; nucleotides outside the gene matches: 6. This CDR3 contains 16 residues. The CDR3 protein is CASSHYGQGSNQPQHF. DNA for the CDR3: TGTGCCAGCAGTCACTACGGACAGGGGAGCAATCAGCCCCAGCATTTT.

The rearrangement uses TRBV27 and TRBJ2-3; D may be TRBD2 (5 bases). The V and J ends lost 8 bases and 1 base respectively, with 10 bases between them. CDR3 length equals 13 residues. Germline CDR1 is MNHEY and CDR2 is SMNVEV (reference sequence). The CDR3 DNA follows: TGTGCCAGCGGGTTACTAGGCACAGATACGCAGTATTTT. Residues: CASGLLGTDTQYF.